The sequence of this T cell receptor (beta chain) was determined in a study of T cells in Graves' hyperthyroidism and ophthalmopathy. Study-level findings and limits: In validation, the model predicted ophthalmopathy. These predictions came a median approximately six months before onset. Blood also contained most expanded thyroid clonotypes above 0.001.

Authors of the study amplified TCR beta CDR3 regions from RNA transcripts. The TCR CDR3 was amplified in a first-round RT-PCR using the HTBI primer set. TCRdb re-derived calls from the multiplex PCR reads in MiXCR, one entry per CDR3 protein. The table lists about 590,000 distinct CDR3 sequences, 15% to 18% of them singletons. About this clonotype itself: Its antigen remains unidentified. Being one base from a much bigger clone, this may be a read error.

Graves' hyperthyroidism qualified as stable when ophthalmopathy did not progress within 18 months. The CDR3 runs 13 residues. The ends were cut back, 1 base at V and 1 base at J, with 8 bases in the middle. Germline values: CDR1 DFQATT, CDR2 SNEGSKA (reference sequence). The chain couples TRBV20-1 to TRBJ2-7; D gene uncertain. The TCR was taken from a young woman with Graves' hyperthyroidism. The material sequenced was blood. CDR3 loop: CSARALGSYEQYF. The CDR3 nucleotides read TGCAGTGCTAGAGCTCTAGGTTCCTACGAGCAGTACTTC.